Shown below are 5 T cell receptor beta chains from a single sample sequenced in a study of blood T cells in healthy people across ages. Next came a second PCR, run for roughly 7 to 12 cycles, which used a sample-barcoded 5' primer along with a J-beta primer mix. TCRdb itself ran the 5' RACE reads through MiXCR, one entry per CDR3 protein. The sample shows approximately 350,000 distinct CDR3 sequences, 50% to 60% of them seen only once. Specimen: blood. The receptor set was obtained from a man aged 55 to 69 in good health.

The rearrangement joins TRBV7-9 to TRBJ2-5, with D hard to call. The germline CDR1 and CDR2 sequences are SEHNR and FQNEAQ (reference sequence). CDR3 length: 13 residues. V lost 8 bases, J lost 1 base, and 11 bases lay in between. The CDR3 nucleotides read TGTGCCAGCCGCCAGGTCGTCCAAGAGACCCAGTACTTC. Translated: CASRQVVQETQYF.

The CDR3 region has the DNA TGTGCCAGCAGTGAGGGGACAGGGGGCTATGGCTACACCTTC. It translates to CASSEGTGGYGYTF. The chain combines TRBV6-1 with TRBJ1-2, with 11 bases identical to TRBD1. V gave up 3 bases and J gave up 4 bases; unmatched junction bases: 1. This CDR3 spans 14 amino acids. Germline assignment: CDR1 MNHNS and CDR2 SASEGT.

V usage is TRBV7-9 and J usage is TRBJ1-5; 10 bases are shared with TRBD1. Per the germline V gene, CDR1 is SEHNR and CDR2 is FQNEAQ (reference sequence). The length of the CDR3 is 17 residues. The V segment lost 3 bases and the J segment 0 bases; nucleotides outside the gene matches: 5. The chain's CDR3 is CASSFGQGVSSNQPQHF. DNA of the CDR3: TGTGCCAGCAGCTTCGGACAGGGGGTTTCTAGCAATCAGCCCCAGCATTTT. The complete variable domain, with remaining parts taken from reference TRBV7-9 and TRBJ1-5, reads DTGVSQNPRHKITKRGQNVTFRCDPISEHNRLYWYRQTLGQGPEFLTYFQNEAQLEKSRLLSDRFSAERPKGSFSTLEIQRTEQGDSAMYLCASSFGQGVSSNQPQHFGDGTRLSIL.

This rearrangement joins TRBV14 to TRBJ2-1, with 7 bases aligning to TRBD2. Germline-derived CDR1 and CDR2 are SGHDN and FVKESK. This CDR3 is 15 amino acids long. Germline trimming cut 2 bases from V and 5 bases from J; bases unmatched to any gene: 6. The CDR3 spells CASSQSGGGNNEQFF. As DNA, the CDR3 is TGTGCCAGCAGCCAATCTGGCGGGGGTAACAATGAGCAGTTCTTC.

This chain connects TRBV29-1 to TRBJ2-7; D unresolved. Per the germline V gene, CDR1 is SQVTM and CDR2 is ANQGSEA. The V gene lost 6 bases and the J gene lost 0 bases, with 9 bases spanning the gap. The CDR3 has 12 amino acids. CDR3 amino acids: CSVTGPSYEQYF. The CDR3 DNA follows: TGCAGCGTGACGGGTCCCTCCTACGAGCAGTACTTC.